This T cell receptor beta chain was captured in a study of CXCR3-negative and CXCR3-positive naive CD8 T cells. With UMI labels, 5' RACE was used to prepare the TRB cDNA libraries. TCRdb re-called the 5' RACE reads and catalogs CDR3 proteins one per entry, DNA excluded. In all, the sample yields 150,000 to 160,000 distinct CDR3 sequences. General study results and limits: Naive CXCR3-negative and CXCR3-positive cells had similar TRBV-TRBJ usage; memory differed. CXCR3 expression partially decreased after cryopreservation; most assays used fresh PBMCs. Naive cells with CXCR3 showed TRB CDR3s that were more hydrophobic than those in CXCR3-negative naive cells.

Triplicates of 250,000 to 350,000 cells were sorted from each CD8+ T cell subset. Naive CD8+ T cells showed a CD45RO-CCR7+CD27+CD95- phenotype. The germline V gene has CDR1 SQVTM and CDR2 ANQGSEA. There are 13 residues in the CDR3. Concerning this clonotype itself: What it binds is not known.

Sequencing was performed on naive CXCR3+ CD8+ T cells from blood. Subset given: CD45RO-CCR7+CD27+CD95- naive CD8+ T cells expressing CXCR3 (TNR3+). The chain is built from TRBV29-1 and TRBJ2-7. This TCR came from a human donor in good health. Some clones in this sample may be carry-over from other donors' samples. The CDR3 here is CSVEDSLGVEQYF.